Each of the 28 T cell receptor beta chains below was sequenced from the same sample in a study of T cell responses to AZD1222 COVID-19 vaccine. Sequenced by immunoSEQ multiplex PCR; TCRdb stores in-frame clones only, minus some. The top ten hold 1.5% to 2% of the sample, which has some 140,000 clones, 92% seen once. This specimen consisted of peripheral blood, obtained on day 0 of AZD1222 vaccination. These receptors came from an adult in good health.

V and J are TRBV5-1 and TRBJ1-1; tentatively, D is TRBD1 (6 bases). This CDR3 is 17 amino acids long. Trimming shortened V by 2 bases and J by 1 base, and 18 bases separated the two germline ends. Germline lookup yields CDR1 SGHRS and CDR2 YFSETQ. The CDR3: CASSLWGQQGGNTEAFF. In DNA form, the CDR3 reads TGCGCCAGCAGCTTATGGGGTCAACAGGGAGGGAACACTGAAGCTTTCTTT.

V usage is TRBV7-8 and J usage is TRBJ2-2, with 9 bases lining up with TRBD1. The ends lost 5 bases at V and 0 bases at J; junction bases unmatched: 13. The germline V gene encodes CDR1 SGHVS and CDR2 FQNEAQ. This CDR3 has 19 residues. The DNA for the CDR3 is TGTGCCAGCAGCGAAGGGGGTCCAAGACAGGGGGCGAACACCGGGGAGCTGTTTTTT. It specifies CASSEGGPRQGANTGELFF.

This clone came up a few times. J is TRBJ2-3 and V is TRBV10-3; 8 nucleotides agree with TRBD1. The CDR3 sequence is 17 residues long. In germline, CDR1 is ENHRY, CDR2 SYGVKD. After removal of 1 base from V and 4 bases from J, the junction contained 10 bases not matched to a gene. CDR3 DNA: TGTGCCATCAGTGAGTGGAGAGGCCAGGGGGCGTCAGATACGCAGTATTTT. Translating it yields CAISEWRGQGASDTQYF.

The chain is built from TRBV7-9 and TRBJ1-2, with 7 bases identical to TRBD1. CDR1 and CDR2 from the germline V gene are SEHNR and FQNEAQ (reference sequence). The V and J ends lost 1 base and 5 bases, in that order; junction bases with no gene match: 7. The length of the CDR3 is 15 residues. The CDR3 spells CASSLVLGTAYGYTF. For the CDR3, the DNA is TGTGCCAGCAGCTTAGTCTTAGGGACAGCTTATGGCTACACCTTC. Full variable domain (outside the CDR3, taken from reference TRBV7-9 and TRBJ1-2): DTGVSQNPRHKITKRGQNVTFRCDPISEHNRLYWYRQTLGQGPEFLTYFQNEAQLEKSRLLSDRFSAERPKGSFSTLEIQRTEQGDSAMYLCASSLVLGTAYGYTFGSGTRLTVV.

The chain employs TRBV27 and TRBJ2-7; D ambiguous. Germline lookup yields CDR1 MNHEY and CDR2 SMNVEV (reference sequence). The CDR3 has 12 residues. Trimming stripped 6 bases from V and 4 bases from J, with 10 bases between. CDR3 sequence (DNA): TGTGCCAGCAGCGACCAGAAGTACGAGCAGTACTTC. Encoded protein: CASSDQKYEQYF.

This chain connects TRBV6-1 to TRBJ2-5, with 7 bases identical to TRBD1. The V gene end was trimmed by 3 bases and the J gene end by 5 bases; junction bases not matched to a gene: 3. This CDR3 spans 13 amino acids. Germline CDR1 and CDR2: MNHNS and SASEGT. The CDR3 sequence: CASSDQGEETQYF. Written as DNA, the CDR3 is TGTGCCAGCAGTGACCAGGGGGAGGAGACCCAGTACTTC.

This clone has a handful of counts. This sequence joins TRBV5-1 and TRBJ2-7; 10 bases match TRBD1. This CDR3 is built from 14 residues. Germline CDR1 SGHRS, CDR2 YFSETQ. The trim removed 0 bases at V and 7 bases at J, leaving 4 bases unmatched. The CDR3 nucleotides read TGCGCCAGCAGCTTGGGGCGGGACAGGGGTGAGCAGTACTTC. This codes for CASSLGRDRGEQYF.

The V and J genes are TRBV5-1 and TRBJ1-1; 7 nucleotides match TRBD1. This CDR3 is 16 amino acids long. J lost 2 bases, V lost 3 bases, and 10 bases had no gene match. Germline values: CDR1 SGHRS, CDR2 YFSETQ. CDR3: CASSSGGQGENTEAFF. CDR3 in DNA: TGCGCCAGCAGCTCCGGGGGTCAGGGGGAAAACACTGAAGCTTTCTTT. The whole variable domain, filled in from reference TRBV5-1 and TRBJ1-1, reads KAGVTQTPRYLIKTRGQQVTLSCSPISGHRSVSWYQQTPGQGLQFLFEYFSETQRNKGNFPGRFSGRQFSNSRSEMNVSTLELGDSALYLCASSSGGQGENTEAFFGQGTRLTVV.

The CDR3 coding sequence is TGTGCCAGCAGCTTAGAACAGCGGCGGGTCCATCAGCCCCAGCATTTT. It encodes CASSLEQRRVHQPQHF. The chain has TRBV7-8 and TRBJ1-5; D is uncertain. CDR1 is SGHVS, CDR2 FQNEAQ, per germline. V shed 1 base and J shed 5 bases, with 15 bases lying between them. The CDR3 has 16 residues.

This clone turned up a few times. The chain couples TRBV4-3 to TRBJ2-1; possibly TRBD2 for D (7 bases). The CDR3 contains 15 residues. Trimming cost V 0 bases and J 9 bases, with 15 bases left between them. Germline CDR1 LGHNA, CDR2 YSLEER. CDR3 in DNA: TGCGCCAGCAGCCAAGATTATGGGGGGGCCGGTGAGCAGTTCTTC. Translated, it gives CASSQDYGGAGEQFF.

CDR3 nucleotide sequence: TGTGCCAGCAGTTACCCGTTCCAATACGCACGCACAGATACGCAGTATTTT. This encodes CASSYPFQYARTDTQYF. V usage is TRBV6-2 or TRBV6-3 and J usage is TRBJ2-3; unclear D gene. The CDR3 totals 17 residues. With 2 bases removed from V and 1 base from J, the gap between germline ends came to 16 bases. Germline V gene data show CDR1 as MNHEY and CDR2 as SVGEGT.

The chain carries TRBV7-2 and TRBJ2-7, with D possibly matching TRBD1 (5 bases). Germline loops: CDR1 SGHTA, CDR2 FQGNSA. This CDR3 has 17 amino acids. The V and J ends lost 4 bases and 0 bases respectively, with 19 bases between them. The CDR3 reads CASSSQVQGIGSYEQYF. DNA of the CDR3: TGTGCCAGCAGCTCACAGGTTCAGGGAATAGGCTCCTACGAGCAGTACTTC.

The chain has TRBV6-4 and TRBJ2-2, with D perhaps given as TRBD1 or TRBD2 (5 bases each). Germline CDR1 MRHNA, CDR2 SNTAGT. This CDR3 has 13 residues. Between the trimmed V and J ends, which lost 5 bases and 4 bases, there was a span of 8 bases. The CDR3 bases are TGTGCCAGCAGTCTTGGGGGCACCGGGGAGCTGTTTTTT. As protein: CASSLGGTGELFF.

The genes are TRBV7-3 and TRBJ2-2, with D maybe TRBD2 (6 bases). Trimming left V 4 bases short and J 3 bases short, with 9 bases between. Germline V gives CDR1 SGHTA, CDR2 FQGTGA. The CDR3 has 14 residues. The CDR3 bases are TGTGCCAGCAGCTACGGGACTTACACCGGGGAGCTGTTTTTT. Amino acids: CASSYGTYTGELFF. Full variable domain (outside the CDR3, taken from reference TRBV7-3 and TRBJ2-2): GAGVSQTPSNKVTEKGKYVELRCDPISGHTALYWYRQSLGQGPEFLIYFQGTGAADDSGLPNDRFFAVRPEGSVSTLKIQRTERGDSAVYLCASSYGTYTGELFFGEGSRLTVL.

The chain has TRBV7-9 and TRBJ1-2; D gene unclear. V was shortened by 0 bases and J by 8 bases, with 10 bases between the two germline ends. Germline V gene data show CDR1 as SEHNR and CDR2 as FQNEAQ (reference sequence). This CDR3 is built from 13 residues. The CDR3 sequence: CASSLAGAKGYTF. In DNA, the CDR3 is TGTGCCAGCAGCTTAGCGGGTGCGAAAGGCTACACCTTC.

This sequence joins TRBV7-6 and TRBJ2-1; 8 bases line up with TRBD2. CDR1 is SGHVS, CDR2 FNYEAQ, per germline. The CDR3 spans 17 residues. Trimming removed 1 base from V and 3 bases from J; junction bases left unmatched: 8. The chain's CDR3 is CASSLGSAGGSYNEQFF. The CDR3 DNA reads TGTGCCAGCAGCTTAGGGTCTGCGGGGGGAAGCTACAATGAGCAGTTCTTC.

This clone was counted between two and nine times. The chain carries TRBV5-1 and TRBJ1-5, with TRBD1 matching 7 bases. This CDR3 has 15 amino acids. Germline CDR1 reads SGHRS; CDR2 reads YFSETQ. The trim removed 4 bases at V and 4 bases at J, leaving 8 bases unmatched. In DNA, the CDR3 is TGCGCCAGCAGCGCGGGGACAGACAAAAATCAGCCCCAGCATTTT. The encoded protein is CASSAGTDKNQPQHF.

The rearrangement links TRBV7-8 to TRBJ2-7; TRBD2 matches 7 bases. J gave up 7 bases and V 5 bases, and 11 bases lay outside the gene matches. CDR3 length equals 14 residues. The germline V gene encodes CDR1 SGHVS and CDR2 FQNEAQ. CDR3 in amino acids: CASSPHGGSGEQYF. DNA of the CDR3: TGTGCCAGCAGCCCCCATGGCGGGAGTGGGGAGCAGTACTTC.

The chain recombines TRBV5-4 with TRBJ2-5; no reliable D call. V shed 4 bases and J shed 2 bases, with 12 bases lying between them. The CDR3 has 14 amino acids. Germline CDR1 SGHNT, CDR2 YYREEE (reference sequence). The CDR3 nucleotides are TGTGCCAGCAGCCCTGGCCAGGTACAAGAGACCCAGTACTTC. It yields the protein CASSPGQVQETQYF.

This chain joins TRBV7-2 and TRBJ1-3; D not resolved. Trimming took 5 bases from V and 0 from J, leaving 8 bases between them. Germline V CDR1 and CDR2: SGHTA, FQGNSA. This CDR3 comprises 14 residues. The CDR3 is CASSLQFSGNTIYF. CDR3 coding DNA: TGTGCCAGCAGCCTACAGTTCTCTGGAAACACCATATATTTT. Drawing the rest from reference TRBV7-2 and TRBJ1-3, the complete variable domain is GAGVSQSPSNKVTEKGKDVELRCDPISGHTALYWYRQSLGQGLEFLIYFQGNSAPDKSGLPSDRFSAERTGGSVSTLTIQRTQQEDSAVYLCASSLQFSGNTIYFGEGSWLTVV.

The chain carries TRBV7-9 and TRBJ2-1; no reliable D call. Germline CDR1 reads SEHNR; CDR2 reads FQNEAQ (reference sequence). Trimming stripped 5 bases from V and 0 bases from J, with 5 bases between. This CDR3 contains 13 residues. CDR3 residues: CASSPDSYNEQFF. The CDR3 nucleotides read TGTGCCAGCAGCCCAGACTCCTACAATGAGCAGTTCTTC. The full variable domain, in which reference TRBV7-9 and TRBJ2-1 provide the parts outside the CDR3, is DTGVSQNPRHKITKRGQNVTFRCDPISEHNRLYWYRQTLGQGPEFLTYFQNEAQLEKSRLLSDRFSAERPKGSFSTLEIQRTEQGDSAMYLCASSPDSYNEQFFGPGTRLTVL.

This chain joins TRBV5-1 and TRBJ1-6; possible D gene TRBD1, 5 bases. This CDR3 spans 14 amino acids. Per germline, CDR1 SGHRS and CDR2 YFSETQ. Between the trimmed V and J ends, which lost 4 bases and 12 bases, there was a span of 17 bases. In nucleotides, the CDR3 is TGCGCCAGCAGCAATCCGGGGACGGGTGAACCCCTCCACTTT. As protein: CASSNPGTGEPLHF.

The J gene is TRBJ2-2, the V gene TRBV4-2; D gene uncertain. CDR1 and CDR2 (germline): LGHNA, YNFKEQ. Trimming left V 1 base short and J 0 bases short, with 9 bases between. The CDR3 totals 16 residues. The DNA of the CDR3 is TGTGCCAGCAGCCAAGTTATCACTACGAACACCGGGGAGCTGTTTTTT. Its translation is CASSQVITTNTGELFF.

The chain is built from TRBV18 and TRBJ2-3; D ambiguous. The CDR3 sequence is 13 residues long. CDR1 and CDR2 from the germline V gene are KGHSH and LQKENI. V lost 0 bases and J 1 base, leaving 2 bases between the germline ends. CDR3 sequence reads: CASSPPRTDTQYF. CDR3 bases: TGTGCCAGCTCACCACCCCGCACAGATACGCAGTATTTT.

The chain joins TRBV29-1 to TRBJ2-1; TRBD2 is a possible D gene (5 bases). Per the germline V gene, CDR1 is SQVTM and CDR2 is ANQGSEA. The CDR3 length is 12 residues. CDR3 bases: TGCAGAGTAGGGCGGGTGGGGAATGAGCAGTTCTTC. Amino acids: CRVGRVGNEQFF.

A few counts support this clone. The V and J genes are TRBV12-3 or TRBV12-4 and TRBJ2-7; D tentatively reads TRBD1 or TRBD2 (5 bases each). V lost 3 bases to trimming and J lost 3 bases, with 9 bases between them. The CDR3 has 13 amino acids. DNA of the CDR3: TGTGCCAGCAGTTTCGGGACCCTCTACGAGCAGTACTTC. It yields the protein CASSFGTLYEQYF.

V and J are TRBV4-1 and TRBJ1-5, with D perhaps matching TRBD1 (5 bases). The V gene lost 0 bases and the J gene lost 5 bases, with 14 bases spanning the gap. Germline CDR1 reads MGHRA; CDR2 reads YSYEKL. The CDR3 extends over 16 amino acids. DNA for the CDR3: TGCGCCAGCAGCCAAGACCTAGGGGCTGGTTATCAGCCCCAGCATTTT. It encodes CASSQDLGAGYQPQHF.

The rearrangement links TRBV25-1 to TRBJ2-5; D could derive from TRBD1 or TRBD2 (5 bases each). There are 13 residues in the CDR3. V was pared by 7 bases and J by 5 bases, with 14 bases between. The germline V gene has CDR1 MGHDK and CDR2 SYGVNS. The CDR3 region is CASMGTVGETQYF. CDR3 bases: TGTGCCAGCATGGGGACGGTAGGGGAGACCCAGTACTTC.